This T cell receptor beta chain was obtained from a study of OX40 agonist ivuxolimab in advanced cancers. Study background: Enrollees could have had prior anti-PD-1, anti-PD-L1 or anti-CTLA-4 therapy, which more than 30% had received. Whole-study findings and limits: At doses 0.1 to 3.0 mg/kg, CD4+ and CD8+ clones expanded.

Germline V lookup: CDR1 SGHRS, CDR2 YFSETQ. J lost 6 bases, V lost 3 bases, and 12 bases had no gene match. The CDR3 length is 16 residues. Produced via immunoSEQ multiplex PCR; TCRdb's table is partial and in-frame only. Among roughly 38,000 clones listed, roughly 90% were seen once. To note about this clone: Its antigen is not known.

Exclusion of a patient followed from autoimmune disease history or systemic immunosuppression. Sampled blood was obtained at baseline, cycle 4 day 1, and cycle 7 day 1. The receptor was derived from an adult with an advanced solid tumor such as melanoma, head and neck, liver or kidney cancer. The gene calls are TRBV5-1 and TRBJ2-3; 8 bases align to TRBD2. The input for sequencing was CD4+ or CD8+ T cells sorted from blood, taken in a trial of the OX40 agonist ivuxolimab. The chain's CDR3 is CASSWGSGGPPDTQYF. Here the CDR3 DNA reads TGCGCCAGCAGCTGGGGGAGCGGGGGCCCCCCGGATACGCAGTATTTT.